These 17 T cell receptor beta chains originate from one sample sequenced in a study of CD8 T cells in Susac syndrome. Reverse transcription of roughly 0.5 to 1 ug RNA was performed with random hexamers. MiXCR, applied by TCRdb to the immunoSEQ multiplex PCR reads, yields one record per CDR3 protein. Of around 190,000 distinct CDR3 sequences listed, approximately 94% are singletons. The sample was CD4+ T cells from PBMCs. Receptors were obtained from a human donor in good health.

The genes are TRBV4-3 and TRBJ2-3; the match to TRBD2 covers 8 bases. After removal of 0 bases from V and 7 bases from J, the junction contained 9 bases not matched to a gene. Germline V CDR1 and CDR2: LGHNA, YSLEER. This CDR3 region has 16 residues. The DNA for the CDR3 is TGCGCCAGCAGCCAAGATCCCTCCAGCGGGAGTTATACGCAGTATTTT. It yields the protein CASSQDPSSGSYTQYF.

This rearrangement joins TRBV20-1 to TRBJ1-5; D not resolved. With 3 bases removed from V and 0 bases from J, the gap between germline ends came to 3 bases. The CDR3 extends over 12 amino acids. Germline V lookup: CDR1 DFQATT, CDR2 SNEGSKA (reference sequence). Here the CDR3 DNA reads TGCAGTGCTAGCCATAGCAATCAGCCCCAGCATTTT. Its translation: CSASHSNQPQHF.

This rearrangement joins TRBV20-1 to TRBJ2-1; tentative D call: TRBD2 (5 bases). The germline V gene has CDR1 DFQATT and CDR2 SNEGSKA (reference sequence). The V gene lost 5 bases and the J gene lost 14 bases, with 19 bases spanning the gap. The CDR3 totals 12 residues. The DNA for the CDR3 is TGCAGTGCTCGCTCCAGCGGCCTCAGTGAGTTCTTC. The encoded protein is CSARSSGLSEFF.

This clonotype was counted once. This sequence joins TRBV25-1 and TRBJ2-4; D not resolved. This CDR3 spans 15 amino acids. The V end was cut by 5 bases, the J end by 3 bases, with 14 bases between. CDR1 MGHDK and CDR2 SYGVNS come from the germline V gene. CDR3 nucleotides: TGTGCCAGCAGTATAACCAACTGGGGCAAAAACATTCAGTACTTC. Translating gives CASSITNWGKNIQYF.

The chain carries TRBV6-5 and TRBJ2-6; D remains ambiguous. The CDR3 consists of 14 residues. Germline CDR1 reads MNHEY; CDR2 reads SVGAGI. Trimming left V 8 bases short and J 1 base short, with 9 bases between. CDR3 in DNA: TGTGCCAGCGGTTCAAATTCTGGGGCCAACGTCCTGACTTTC. This sequence encodes CASGSNSGANVLTF.

This chain uses TRBV7-9 with TRBJ2-4; 10 positions agree with TRBD1. Germline V CDR1 and CDR2: SEHNR, FQNEAQ (reference sequence). Unmatched junction bases numbered 3, after V lost 5 bases and J lost 5 bases. The CDR3 extends over 14 amino acids. CDR3: CASSAGQGENIQYF. In DNA form, the CDR3 reads TGTGCCAGCAGCGCAGGACAGGGGGAAAACATTCAGTACTTC. Combining the CDR3 with reference TRBV7-9 and TRBJ2-4 gives the whole variable domain DTGVSQNPRHKITKRGQNVTFRCDPISEHNRLYWYRQTLGQGPEFLTYFQNEAQLEKSRLLSDRFSAERPKGSFSTLEIQRTEQGDSAMYLCASSAGQGENIQYFGAGTRLSVL.

This chain joins TRBV30 and TRBJ1-1; TRBD1 agrees at 8 bases. In germline, CDR1 is GTSNPN, CDR2 SVGIG (reference sequence). V lost 4 bases, J lost 9 bases, and 10 bases stayed unmatched. This CDR3 contains 13 residues. The chain's CDR3 is CAWTQNGQGKAFF. CDR3 bases: TGTGCCTGGACCCAAAATGGACAGGGAAAAGCTTTCTTT.

The chain carries TRBV25-1 and TRBJ2-1; D is unclear. The CDR3 totals 15 residues. V was clipped by 2 bases and J by 0 bases, with 8 bases between them. Germline assignment: CDR1 MGHDK and CDR2 SYGVNS. The CDR3 coding sequence is TGTGCCAGCAGTGAACCAGGCTACTCCTACAATGAGCAGTTCTTC. Translating gives CASSEPGYSYNEQFF. Full variable domain (missing parts from reference TRBV25-1 and TRBJ2-1): EADIYQTPRYLVIGTGKKITLECSQTMGHDKMYWYQQDPGMELHLIHYSYGVNSTEKGDLSSESTVSRIRTEHFPLTLESARPSHTSQYLCASSEPGYSYNEQFFGPGTRLTVL.

The chain couples TRBV3-1 to TRBJ1-1; no clear D gene. Germline lookup yields CDR1 LGHDT and CDR2 YNNKEL (reference sequence). The CDR3 is 12 amino acids. Trimming cost V 0 bases and J 8 bases, with 7 bases left between them. CDR3 DNA sequence: TGTGCCAGCAGCCAAGATGTCCGGGAAGCTTTCTTT. Translation gives CASSQDVREAFF.

This chain connects TRBV7-2 to TRBJ1-4; 10 bases line up with TRBD1. The CDR3 totals 14 residues. With V trimmed by 4 bases and J by 7 bases, 3 bases remained unmatched. The V gene's germline CDR1 is SGHTA and CDR2 FQGNSA. The CDR3 region has the DNA TGTGCCAGCAGCTGGGACAGGGGTCCTGAAAAACTGTTTTTT. Amino acid sequence: CASSWDRGPEKLFF.

The chain combines TRBV12-3 or TRBV12-4 with TRBJ2-5; 14 nucleotides align to TRBD2. V lost 5 bases to trimming and J lost 5 bases; unmatched junction nucleotides: 7. This CDR3 comprises 16 residues. The CDR3 DNA sequence: TGTGCCAGCAGTCACGGGACTAGCGGGAGTTCGGAGACCCAGTACTTC. Its protein is CASSHGTSGSSETQYF.

V and J are TRBV29-1 and TRBJ2-3, with TRBD2 matching over 13 bases. The J segment lost 2 bases and the V segment lost 3 bases, leaving 5 bases of the junction unmatched. Germline V gene data show CDR1 as SQVTM and CDR2 as ANQGSEA. CDR3 length: 16 amino acids. In DNA, the CDR3 is TGCAGCGTTGATTCGGGACTAGCGGGAATCACAGATACGCAGTATTTT. It specifies CSVDSGLAGITDTQYF.

This chain links TRBV12-3 or TRBV12-4 with TRBJ2-1; D may be TRBD1 (5 bases). V lost 1 base and J 2 bases, leaving 6 bases between the germline ends. The CDR3 has 14 residues. This CDR3 is CASSLVDTYNEQFF. As DNA, the CDR3 is TGTGCCAGCAGTTTAGTGGACACCTACAATGAGCAGTTCTTC.

This clonotype was counted a single time. The chain joins TRBV3-1 to TRBJ2-7; 9 positions agree with TRBD2. The CDR3 sequence is 15 residues long. After removal of 6 bases from V and 3 bases from J, the junction contained 9 bases not matched to a gene. Looked up from germline, CDR1 is LGHDT and CDR2 is YNNKEL (reference sequence). The CDR3 loop reads CASSILAGVDYEQYF. CDR3 coding DNA: TGTGCCAGCAGTATTTTAGCGGGAGTCGACTACGAGCAGTACTTC.

This clonotype was observed once. V gene TRBV7-2 combines with J gene TRBJ2-1, with a tentative D call TRBD1 (6 bases). The germline V and J ends were trimmed by 5 bases and 4 bases, with 12 bases remaining between them. The CDR3 has 14 residues. Germline V gene data show CDR1 as SGHTA and CDR2 as FQGNSA. CDR3 protein: CASSRQATYNEQFF. CDR3 DNA: TGTGCCAGCAGCCGACAGGCAACGTACAATGAGCAGTTCTTC.

V usage is TRBV28 and J usage is TRBJ2-7; 10 bases line up with TRBD2. Germline CDR1 reads MDHEN; CDR2 reads SYDVKM. V was clipped by 7 bases and J by 6 bases; unmatched bases: 9. This CDR3 spans 14 amino acids. DNA of the CDR3: TGTGCCAGCAACTCCTTACTAGCGGGACGCGAGCAGTACTTC. It codes for CASNSLLAGREQYF. The full variable domain, rest sourced from reference TRBV28 and TRBJ2-7, is DVKVTQSSRYLVKRTGEKVFLECVQDMDHENMFWYRQDPGLGLRLIYFSYDVKMKEKGDIPEGYSVSREKKERFSLILESASTNQTSMYLCASNSLLAGREQYFGPGTRLTVT.

The table lists this clonotype with a count of one. The rearrangement joins TRBV29-1 to TRBJ2-7, with TRBD1 identical over 8 bases. The V segment lost 4 bases and the J segment 9 bases; nucleotides outside the gene matches: 14. The CDR3 is made up of 14 amino acids. CDR1 is SQVTM and CDR2 is ANQGSEA in the germline V gene. CDR3 bases: TGCAGCGTTGCGGAGACAGGGGCCTCCAACGGGCAGTACTTC. Amino acids: CSVAETGASNGQYF.